The 26 T cell receptor beta chains given below trace back to one sample, sequenced in a study of cytomegalovirus exposure and HLA in healthy donors. The PCR contained 60 Vbeta and 13 Jbeta primers. The data were produced by immunoSEQ multiplex PCR, yet TCRdb's version contains in-frame clones alone and is incomplete. The sample has 160,000 or so clones. The sample consisted of PBMCs. These receptors all come from a young man in good health and CMV-seronegative.

CDR3 nucleotide sequence: TGTGCCATCGACGGGACACCCACCGGGGAGCTGTTTTTT. Translating gives CAIDGTPTGELFF. The rearrangement uses TRBV28 and TRBJ2-2, with a possible D match to TRBD1 (6 bases). The CDR3 length is 13 residues. Per germline, CDR1 MDHEN and CDR2 SYDVKM. V lost 10 bases and J lost 4, with 13 bases in between.

V gene TRBV4-1 combines with J gene TRBJ2-7; tentatively, D is TRBD2 (6 bases). Trimming removed 0 bases at V and 7 bases at J, with 25 bases between. The CDR3 has 18 residues. Germline V gene sequence: CDR1 MGHRA, CDR2 YSYEKL. CDR3 coding DNA: TGCGCCAGCAGCCAAGATTACTTTTTAGGAGGGGTGGTCCGGGAGCAGTACTTC. Translation gives CASSQDYFLGGVVREQYF.

V and J are TRBV5-6 and TRBJ2-7; 9 nucleotides align to TRBD1. V shed 2 bases, J shed 5 bases, and the junction held 5 bases outside the gene matches. Germline V CDR1 and CDR2: SGHDT, YYEEEE. This CDR3 is built from 14 residues. CDR3 bases: TGTGCCAGCAGCTTAACAGGGGGCATCGACGAGCAGTACTTC. Its translation is CASSLTGGIDEQYF.

The V and J genes are TRBV4-1 and TRBJ1-1, with D tentatively TRBD1 (5 bases). V was trimmed by 3 bases and J by 4 bases, leaving 18 bases between them. Per germline, CDR1 MGHRA and CDR2 YSYEKL. The CDR3 covers 16 residues. CDR3 in amino acids: CASSQGPAEGSTEAFF. CDR3 in DNA: TGCGCCAGCAGCCAGGGTCCGGCGGAGGGGAGCACTGAAGCTTTCTTT.

This chain links TRBV12-5 with TRBJ2-1; D is possibly TRBD1 (5 bases). This CDR3 contains 14 residues. Germline CDR1 LGHNT, CDR2 FRNRAP. Trimming took 5 bases from V and 5 from J, leaving 13 bases between them. The CDR3 protein is CASGLFSGHNEQFF. CDR3 coding DNA: TGTGCTAGTGGTCTCTTTTCAGGGCACAATGAGCAGTTCTTC.

The CDR3 spells CASSSTGTGGYNEQFF. Written as DNA, the CDR3 is TGTGCCAGCAGCTCTACCGGGACAGGGGGCTACAATGAGCAGTTCTTC. The chain carries TRBV7-2 and TRBJ2-1; 11 nucleotides line up with TRBD1. J was trimmed by 3 bases and V by 4 bases; bases with no gene match: 5. Germline values: CDR1 SGHTA, CDR2 FQGNSA. This CDR3 contains 16 residues.

This chain uses TRBV6-5 with TRBJ1-2, with D perhaps TRBD1 (6 bases). CDR1 is MNHEY, CDR2 SVGAGI, per germline. CDR3 size: 16 residues. V lost 4 bases, J lost 4 bases, and 19 bases lay in between. As DNA, the CDR3 is TGTGCCAGCAGTTTACTCGTAGGGGGTGAGAGCTATGGCTACACCTTC. This codes for CASSLLVGGESYGYTF.

J is TRBJ2-1 and V is TRBV10-3, with 10 bases that match TRBD2. In germline, CDR1 is ENHRY, CDR2 SYGVKD. The CDR3 is 14 residues long. The V gene end was trimmed by 3 bases and the J gene end by 5 bases; junction bases not matched to a gene: 1. The CDR3 DNA sequence: TGTGCCATCAGTGACCTAGCGGGAGACAATGAGCAGTTCTTC. It is translated as CAISDLAGDNEQFF.

The chain is built from TRBV5-5 and TRBJ2-2, with 8 bases aligning to TRBD2. Germline lookup yields CDR1 SGHKS and CDR2 YYEKEE (reference sequence). The CDR3 covers 17 residues. Trimming at V came to 3 bases and at J to 4 bases, leaving 11 bases not matched to a gene. The CDR3 nucleotides are TGTGCCAGCAGCTCCCCGGGCGGGGGGCAAAGCACCGGGGAGCTGTTTTTT. Protein sequence: CASSSPGGGQSTGELFF.

This chain connects TRBV5-1 to TRBJ1-5; D is uncertain. Germline V gene lookup returns CDR1 SGHRS and CDR2 YFSETQ. V lost 2 bases and J lost 7, with 19 bases in between. The CDR3 is made up of 16 amino acids. CDR3 residues: CASSLLSGSPGQPQHF. CDR3 nucleotide sequence: TGCGCCAGCAGCTTACTCTCCGGGAGCCCGGGGCAGCCCCAGCATTTT.

Remarks on this clone: The junction shows a germline mismatch at one end, possibly a read error. The rearrangement joins TRBV9 to TRBJ1-4, with 7 bases lining up with TRBD1. The CDR3 loop spans 14 amino acids. Germline CDR1 SGDLS, CDR2 YYNGEE. CDR3 protein: CASSVEVQGQTLSF. The CDR3 DNA reads as TGTGCCAGCAGCGTAGAGGTACAGGGGCAAACCCTCTCTTTT.

The gene calls are TRBV10-2 and TRBJ2-2; 14 bases fit TRBD2. Germline CDR1 reads WSHSY; CDR2 reads SAAADI. The CDR3 is 15 residues long. The V and J ends lost 10 bases and 7 bases, in that order; junction bases with no gene match: 8. This CDR3 is CATQRGLAGVGELFF. The CDR3 region has the DNA TGCGCCACCCAACGGGGACTAGCGGGAGTCGGGGAGCTGTTTTTT.

The J gene is TRBJ1-2, the V gene TRBV28; D is uncertain. The CDR3 has 13 amino acids. Germline CDR1 and CDR2: MDHEN and SYDVKM. The V end lost 5 bases, the J end lost 1 base, and 8 bases lay between the germline ends. DNA of the CDR3: TGTGCCAGCAGTCGAACAGTTAACTATGGCTACACCTTC. Amino acids: CASSRTVNYGYTF.

V usage is TRBV2 and J usage is TRBJ2-7; 13 bases line up with TRBD2. The CDR3 spans 14 residues. The germline gives CDR1 SNHLY, CDR2 FYNNEI. Trimming took 10 bases from V and 2 from J; bases not matched to a gene: 5. The chain's CDR3 is CATLGTSGTYEQYF. CDR3 DNA sequence: TGTGCCACCTTAGGGACTAGCGGGACCTACGAGCAGTACTTC.

CDR3 coding DNA: TGTGCCAGCAGCTTAGACAGAAACTGGGAAAAACTGTTTTTT. Encoded protein: CASSLDRNWEKLFF. This chain joins TRBV7-9 and TRBJ1-4, with D unresolved. V was cut by 1 base and J by 8 bases, with 11 bases left in between. Germline loops: CDR1 SEHNR, CDR2 FQNEAQ (reference sequence). This CDR3 has 14 residues.

This rearrangement joins TRBV6-1 to TRBJ1-4; D gene uncertain. The length of the CDR3 is 14 residues. V lost 7 bases, J lost 3 bases, and 12 bases lay in between. Germline V gene sequence: CDR1 MNHNS, CDR2 SASEGT. The CDR3 DNA reads TGTGCCAGCATAATGGCCGGGGCTAATGAAAAACTGTTTTTT. Translating it yields CASIMAGANEKLFF.

The chain is built from TRBV6-5 and TRBJ2-7; D is unclear. The V and J ends lost 5 bases and 4 bases respectively, with 6 bases between them. The CDR3 covers 11 residues. Germline V gene sequence: CDR1 MNHEY, CDR2 SVGAGI. The CDR3 bases are TGTGCCAGCAGTCCGCAGTACGAGCAGTACTTC. It is translated as CASSPQYEQYF.

The chain links TRBV9 to TRBJ2-1; D ambiguous. Germline V gives CDR1 SGDLS, CDR2 YYNGEE. The CDR3 contains 14 residues. Trimming removed 0 bases at V and 2 bases at J, with 6 bases between. As DNA, the CDR3 is TGTGCCAGCAGCGTAGCTACCACCTACAATGAGCAGTTCTTC. Protein: CASSVATTYNEQFF.

V usage is TRBV14 and J usage is TRBJ1-2, with D hard to call. With 1 base removed from V and 4 bases from J, the gap between germline ends came to 7 bases. Germline V lookup: CDR1 SGHDN, CDR2 FVKESK. The CDR3 is made up of 13 amino acids. The CDR3 sequence is CASSQAQSYGYTF. As DNA, the CDR3 is TGTGCCAGCAGCCAAGCCCAGTCCTATGGCTACACCTTC.

This chain links TRBV28 with TRBJ2-5; TRBD2 matches at 7 bases. The germline CDR1 and CDR2 sequences are MDHEN and SYDVKM. The CDR3 has 15 residues. V shed 5 bases, J shed 4 bases, and the junction held 10 bases outside the gene matches. The CDR3 loop reads CASSPNQIAGETQYF. CDR3 DNA sequence: TGTGCCAGCAGTCCCAATCAGATAGCGGGAGAGACCCAGTACTTC.

The chain has TRBV27 and TRBJ2-1; 12 bases map to TRBD2. The V gene end was trimmed by 1 base and the J gene end by 10 bases; junction bases not matched to a gene: 5. Per germline, CDR1 MNHEY and CDR2 SMNVEV (reference sequence). The CDR3 loop spans 15 amino acids. CDR3 nucleotides: TGTGCCAGCAGTTTATTCGCTAGCGGGAGGGGCGAGCAGTTCTTC. It translates to CASSLFASGRGEQFF.

The J gene is TRBJ1-1, the V gene TRBV4-1; D possibly corresponds to TRBD1 (5 bases). Germline CDR1 and CDR2: MGHRA and YSYEKL. V lost 1 base, J lost 3 bases, and 15 bases lay in between. The CDR3 consists of 16 residues. The CDR3 loop reads CASSQVGRGRYTEAFF. The DNA for the CDR3 is TGCGCCAGCAGCCAAGTTGGGAGGGGTAGGTACACTGAAGCTTTCTTT.

The V gene is TRBV5-1, the J gene TRBJ2-3; the D is unclear. CDR1 and CDR2 (germline): SGHRS, YFSETQ. The CDR3 consists of 14 residues. V dropped 5 bases and J dropped 0 bases, with 10 bases sitting between them. CDR3 protein: CASRGSRSTDTQYF. The DNA of the CDR3 is TGCGCCAGCAGGGGTAGCAGAAGCACAGATACGCAGTATTTT.

The chain combines TRBV18 with TRBJ1-1; D remains ambiguous. The CDR3 has 15 residues. V lost 2 bases and J 2 bases, leaving 12 bases between the germline ends. Germline values: CDR1 KGHSH, CDR2 LQKENI. The CDR3 reads CASSPITALNTEAFF. The CDR3 region has the DNA TGTGCCAGCTCACCAATAACAGCCCTAAACACTGAAGCTTTCTTT.

The rearrangement uses TRBV5-1 and TRBJ1-6; D is unclear. The CDR3 spans 15 residues. Trimming shortened V by 1 base and J by 7 bases, and 12 bases separated the two germline ends. Germline values: CDR1 SGHRS, CDR2 YFSETQ. The CDR3: CASSLSGVLNSPLHF. CDR3 DNA sequence: TGCGCCAGCAGCTTGTCCGGAGTTCTGAATTCACCCCTCCACTTT.

The gene calls are TRBV4-2 and TRBJ1-3, with 9 bases that match TRBD1. The CDR3 spans 16 residues. V lost 1 base to trimming and J lost 3 bases; unmatched junction nucleotides: 4. In germline, CDR1 is LGHNA, CDR2 YNFKEQ. This CDR3 is CASSQGSTGGGNTIYF. The CDR3 nucleotides are TGTGCCAGCAGCCAAGGATCGACAGGGGGTGGAAACACCATATATTTT.